A single sample gave rise to the 8 T cell receptor beta chains below, sequenced in a study of cytotoxic CD8 clonotypes in ibrutinib-treated CLL. Profiled with immunoSEQ multiplex PCR; TCRdb holds only in-frame clones, not every one. The sample consists of some 80,000 clones, 70% to 80% of them appearing once. The source material was PBMCs, sampled after 12 months of ibrutinib treatment. The receptors come from a human donor with chronic lymphocytic leukemia.

The chain couples TRBV28 to TRBJ2-7, with D perhaps matching TRBD1 or TRBD2 (5 bases each). Germline CDR1 reads MDHEN; CDR2 reads SYDVKM. V lost 10 bases to trimming and J lost 2 bases, with 12 bases between them. CDR3 length: 12 amino acids. The CDR3: CATRETTYEQYF. In DNA form, the CDR3 reads TGTGCCACCAGGGAGACCACCTACGAGCAGTACTTC.

The chain couples TRBV9 to TRBJ2-1; 8 bases agree with TRBD2. V shed 4 bases and J 0 bases; nucleotides not matched to a gene: 12. The CDR3 spans 18 residues. CDR1 SGDLS and CDR2 YYNGEE come from the germline V gene. DNA of the CDR3: TGTGCCAGCAGCCCCCGGTGGTTAGCGGGACACTCCTACAATGAGCAGTTCTTC. Residues: CASSPRWLAGHSYNEQFF.

The V and J genes are TRBV6-5 and TRBJ2-3, with D possibly being TRBD2 (7 bases). The V end was cut by 5 bases, the J end by 2 bases, with 14 bases between. Germline-derived CDR1 and CDR2 are MNHEY and SVGAGI. The CDR3 has 15 amino acids. CDR3 loop: CASSMGGADTDTQYF. CDR3 nucleotide sequence: TGTGCCAGCAGTATGGGGGGGGCGGACACAGATACGCAGTATTTT.

This clone was counted ten times or more. The V and J genes are TRBV29-1 and TRBJ2-2, with no clear D. Germline-derived CDR1 and CDR2 are SQVTM and ANQGSEA. CDR3 length equals 10 residues. Between the trimmed V and J ends, which lost 6 bases and 7 bases, there was a span of 6 bases. CDR3 sequence reads: CSVASGELFF. In nucleotides, the CDR3 is TGCAGCGTCGCGAGCGGGGAGCTGTTTTTT.

This clone has just one count. The chain carries TRBV7-2 and TRBJ1-3; perhaps TRBD1 as D (5 bases). CDR1 and CDR2 from the germline V gene are SGHTA and FQGNSA. The CDR3 is 15 residues long. V lost 5 bases and J 2 bases, leaving 13 bases between the germline ends. The CDR3 protein is CASSPRAGPGNTIYF. The DNA for the CDR3 is TGTGCCAGCAGCCCCCGGGCAGGGCCTGGAAACACCATATATTTT.

The chain recombines TRBV5-1 with TRBJ2-1; 7 nucleotides line up with TRBD1. Germline CDR1 and CDR2: SGHRS and YFSETQ. J was trimmed by 4 bases and V by 0 bases; bases with no gene match: 7. This CDR3 is 16 amino acids long. The chain's CDR3 is CASSLAQGRGYNEQFF. The CDR3 DNA reads TGCGCCAGCAGCTTGGCACAGGGGAGAGGGTACAATGAGCAGTTCTTC.

The rearrangement joins TRBV6-5 to TRBJ1-4; unclear D gene. Germline-derived CDR1 and CDR2 are MNHEY and SVGAGI. CDR3 length equals 13 residues. V dropped 6 bases and J dropped 7 bases, with 12 bases sitting between them. The CDR3 protein is CASSRGVSEKLFF. CDR3 nucleotides: TGTGCCAGCAGCCGCGGAGTTAGTGAAAAACTGTTTTTT.

The rearrangement uses TRBV4-3 and TRBJ2-7; 9 bases line up with TRBD1. The V and J ends lost 0 bases and 9 bases, in that order; junction bases with no gene match: 6. CDR1 is LGHNA and CDR2 is YSLEER in the germline V gene. The CDR3 totals 14 residues. The CDR3 nucleotides are TGCGCCAGCAGCCAAGACCCGGGACAGGGAGGGCAGTACTTC. This translates into CASSQDPGQGGQYF.